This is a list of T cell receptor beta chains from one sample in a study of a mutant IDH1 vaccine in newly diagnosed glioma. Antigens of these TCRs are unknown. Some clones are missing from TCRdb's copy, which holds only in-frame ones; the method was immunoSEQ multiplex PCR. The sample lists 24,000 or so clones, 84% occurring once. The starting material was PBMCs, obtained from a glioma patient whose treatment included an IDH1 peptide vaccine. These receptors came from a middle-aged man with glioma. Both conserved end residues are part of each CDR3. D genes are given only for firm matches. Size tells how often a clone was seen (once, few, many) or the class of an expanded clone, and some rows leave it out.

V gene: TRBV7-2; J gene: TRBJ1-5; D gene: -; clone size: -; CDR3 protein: CASSLANQPQHF; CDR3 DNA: TGTGCCAGCAGCTTAGCCAATCAGCCCCAGCATTTT
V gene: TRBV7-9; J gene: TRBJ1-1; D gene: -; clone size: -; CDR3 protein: CASSLNTEAFF; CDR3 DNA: TGTGCCAGCAGCCTGAACACTGAAGCTTTCTTT
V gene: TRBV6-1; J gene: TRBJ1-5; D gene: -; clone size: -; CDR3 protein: CASSEVGFYNQPQHF; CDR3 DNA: TGTGCCAGCAGTGAAGTGGGGTTTTATAATCAGCCCCAGCATTTT
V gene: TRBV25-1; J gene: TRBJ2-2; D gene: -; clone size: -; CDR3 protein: CASRKNTGELFF; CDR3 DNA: TGTGCCAGCAGGAAGAACACCGGGGAGCTGTTTTTT
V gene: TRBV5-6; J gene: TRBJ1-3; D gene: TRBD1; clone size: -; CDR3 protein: CASSTGTGASGNTIYF; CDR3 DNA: TGTGCCAGCAGCACCGGGACAGGGGCCTCTGGAAACACCATATATTTT
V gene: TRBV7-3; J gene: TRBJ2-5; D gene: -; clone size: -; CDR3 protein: CASSLTGYQETQYF; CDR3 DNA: TGTGCCAGCAGCTTAACGGGATACCAAGAGACCCAGTACTTC
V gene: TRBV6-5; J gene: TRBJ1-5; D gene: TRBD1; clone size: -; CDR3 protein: CASSYAGGTSQPQHF; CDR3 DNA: TGTGCCAGCAGTTATGCAGGGGGAACTAGTCAGCCCCAGCATTTT
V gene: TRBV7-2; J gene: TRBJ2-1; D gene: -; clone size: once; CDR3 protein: CASSSQGGAYNEQFF; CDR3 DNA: TGTGCCAGCAGCTCACAGGGGGGGGCTTACAATGAGCAGTTCTTC
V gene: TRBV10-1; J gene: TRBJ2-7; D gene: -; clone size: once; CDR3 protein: CASSGAQHFYEQYF; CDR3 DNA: TGCGCCAGCAGTGGAGCGCAGCACTTCTACGAGCAGTACTTC
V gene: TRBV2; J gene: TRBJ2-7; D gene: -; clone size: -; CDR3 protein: CASSVRDEQYF; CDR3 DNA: TGTGCCAGCAGTGTTCGTGACGAGCAGTACTTC